The T cell receptor (beta chain) under discussion was sequenced for a study of blood T cell repertoires in COVID-19. Study information: PBMCs, B-cell-depleted T cells, or T cells provided the cDNA or gDNA that made up the material.

Germline V lookup: CDR1 LGHNA, CDR2 YNFKEQ. Unmatched junction bases numbered 8, after V lost 4 bases and J lost 0 bases. This CDR3 has 17 amino acids. Assay: immunoSEQ multiplex PCR; the TCRdb copy retains only in-frame clones and omits some. The sample carries 150,000 to 200,000 clones, approximately 84% recorded once. The receptor was derived from a human donor with acute or convalescent COVID-19. The donor label of this sample is uncertain. The chain has TRBV4-2 and TRBJ2-1; 8 nucleotides match TRBD2. Sequenced sample: peripheral blood. Here the CDR3 DNA reads TGTGCCAGCAGCCTTGGCGGTAGCGGGGACTCCTACAATGAGCAGTTCTTC. It codes for CASSLGGSGDSYNEQFF.